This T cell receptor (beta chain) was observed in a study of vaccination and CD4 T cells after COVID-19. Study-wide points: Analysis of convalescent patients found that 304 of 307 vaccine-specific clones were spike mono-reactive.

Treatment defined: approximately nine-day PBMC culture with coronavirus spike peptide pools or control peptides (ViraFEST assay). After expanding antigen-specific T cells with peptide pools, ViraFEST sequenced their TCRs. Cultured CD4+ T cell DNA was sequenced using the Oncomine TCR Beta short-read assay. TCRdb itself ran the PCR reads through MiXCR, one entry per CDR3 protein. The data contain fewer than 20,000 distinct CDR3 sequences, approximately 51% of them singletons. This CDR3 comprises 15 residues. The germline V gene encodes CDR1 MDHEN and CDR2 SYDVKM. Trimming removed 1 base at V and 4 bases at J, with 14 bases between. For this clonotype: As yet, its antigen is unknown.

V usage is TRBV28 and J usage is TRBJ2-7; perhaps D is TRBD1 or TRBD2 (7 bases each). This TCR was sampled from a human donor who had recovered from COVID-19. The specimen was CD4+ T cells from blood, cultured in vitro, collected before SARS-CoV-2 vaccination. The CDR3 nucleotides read TGTGCCAGCAGTTTATCGCGACAGGGACTATACGAGCAGTACTTC. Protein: CASSLSRQGLYEQYF. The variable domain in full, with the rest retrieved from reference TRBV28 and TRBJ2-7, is DVKVTQSSRYLVKRTGEKVFLECVQDMDHENMFWYRQDPGLGLRLIYFSYDVKMKEKGDIPEGYSVSREKKERFSLILESASTNQTSMYLCASSLSRQGLYEQYFGPGTRLTVT.